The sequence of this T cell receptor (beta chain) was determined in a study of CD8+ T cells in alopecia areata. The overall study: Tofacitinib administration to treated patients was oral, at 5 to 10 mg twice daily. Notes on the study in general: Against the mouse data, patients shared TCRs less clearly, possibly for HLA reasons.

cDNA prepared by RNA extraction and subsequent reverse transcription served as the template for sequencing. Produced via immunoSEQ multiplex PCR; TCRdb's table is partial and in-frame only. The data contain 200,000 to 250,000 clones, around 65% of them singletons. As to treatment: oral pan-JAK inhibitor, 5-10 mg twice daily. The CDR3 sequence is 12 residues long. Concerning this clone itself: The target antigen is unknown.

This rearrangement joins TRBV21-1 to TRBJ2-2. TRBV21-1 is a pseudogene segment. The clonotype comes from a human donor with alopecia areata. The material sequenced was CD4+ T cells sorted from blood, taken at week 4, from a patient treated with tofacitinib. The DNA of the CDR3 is TGTGCCAGCAGCCGGTGGGACGGGGAGCTGTTTTTT. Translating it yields CASSRWDGELFF.